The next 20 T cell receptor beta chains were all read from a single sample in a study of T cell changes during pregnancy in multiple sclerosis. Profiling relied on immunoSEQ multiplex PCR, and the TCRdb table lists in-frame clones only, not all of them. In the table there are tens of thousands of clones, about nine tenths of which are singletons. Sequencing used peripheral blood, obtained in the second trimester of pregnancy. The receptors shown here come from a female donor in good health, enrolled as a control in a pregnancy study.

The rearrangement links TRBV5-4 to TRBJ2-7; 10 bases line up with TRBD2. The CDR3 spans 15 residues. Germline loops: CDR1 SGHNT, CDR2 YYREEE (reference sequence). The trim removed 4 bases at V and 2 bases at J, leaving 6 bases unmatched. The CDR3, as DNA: TGTGCCAGCAGCCCGGCTAGCGGGGGCACCTACGAGCAGTACTTC. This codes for CASSPASGGTYEQYF.

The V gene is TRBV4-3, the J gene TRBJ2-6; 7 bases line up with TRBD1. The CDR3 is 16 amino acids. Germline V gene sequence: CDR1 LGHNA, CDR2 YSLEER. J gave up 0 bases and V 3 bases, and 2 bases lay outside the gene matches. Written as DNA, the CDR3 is TGCGCCAGCAGCCATGACAGGGCCTCTGGGGCCAACGTCCTGACTTTC. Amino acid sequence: CASSHDRASGANVLTF.

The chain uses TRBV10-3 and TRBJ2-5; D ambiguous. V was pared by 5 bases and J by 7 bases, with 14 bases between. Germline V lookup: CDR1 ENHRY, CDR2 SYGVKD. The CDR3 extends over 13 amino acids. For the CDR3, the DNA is TGTGCCATCAGTCTAGAGCTTAAACGGACCCAGTACTTC. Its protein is CAISLELKRTQYF.

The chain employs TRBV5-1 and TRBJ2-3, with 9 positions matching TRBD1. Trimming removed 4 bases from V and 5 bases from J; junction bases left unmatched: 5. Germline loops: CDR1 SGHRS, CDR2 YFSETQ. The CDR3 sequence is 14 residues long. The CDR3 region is CASSPTGGEDTQYF. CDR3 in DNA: TGCGCCAGCAGCCCAACAGGGGGCGAAGATACGCAGTATTTT.

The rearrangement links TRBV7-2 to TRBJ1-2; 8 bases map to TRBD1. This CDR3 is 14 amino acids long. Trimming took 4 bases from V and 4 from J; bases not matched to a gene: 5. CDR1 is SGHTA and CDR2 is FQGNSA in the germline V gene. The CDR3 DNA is TGTGCCAGCAGCTCGACAGGGGTACTCTATGGCTACACCTTC. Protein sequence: CASSSTGVLYGYTF.

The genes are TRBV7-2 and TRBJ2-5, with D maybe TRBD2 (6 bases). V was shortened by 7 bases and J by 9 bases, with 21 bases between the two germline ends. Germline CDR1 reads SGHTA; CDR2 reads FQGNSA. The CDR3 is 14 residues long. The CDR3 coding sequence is TGTGCCAGCAAACCCGCAGGCTTTTGGGAGGCCCAGTACTTC. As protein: CASKPAGFWEAQYF.

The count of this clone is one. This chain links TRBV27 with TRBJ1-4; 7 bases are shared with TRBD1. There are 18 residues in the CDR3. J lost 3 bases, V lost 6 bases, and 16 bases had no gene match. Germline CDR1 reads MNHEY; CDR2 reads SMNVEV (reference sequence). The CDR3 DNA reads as TGTGCCAGCAGCAAAGGGACAGTCCTACGAGGCCCTAATGAAAAACTGTTTTTT. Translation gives CASSKGTVLRGPNEKLFF.

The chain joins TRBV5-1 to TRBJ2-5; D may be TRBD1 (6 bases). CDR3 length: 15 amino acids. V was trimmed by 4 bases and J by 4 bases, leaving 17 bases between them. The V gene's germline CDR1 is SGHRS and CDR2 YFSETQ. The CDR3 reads CASSRRITGIETQYF. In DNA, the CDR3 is TGCGCCAGCAGCCGTAGAATAACAGGGATAGAGACCCAGTACTTC.

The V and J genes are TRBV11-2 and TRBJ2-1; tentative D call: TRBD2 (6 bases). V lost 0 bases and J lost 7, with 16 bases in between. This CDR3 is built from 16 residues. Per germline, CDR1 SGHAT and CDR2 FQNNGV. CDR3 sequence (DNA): TGTGCCAGCAGCTTAGAGGGTTTCTGGGGGGATAATGAGCAGTTCTTC. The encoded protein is CASSLEGFWGDNEQFF.

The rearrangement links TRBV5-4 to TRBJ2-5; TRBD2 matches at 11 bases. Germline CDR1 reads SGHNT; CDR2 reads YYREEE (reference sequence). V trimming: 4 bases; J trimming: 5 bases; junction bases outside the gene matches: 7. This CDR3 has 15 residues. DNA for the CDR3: TGTGCCAGCAGCCTACCGGGACTAGCGGTGGAGACCCAGTACTTC. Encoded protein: CASSLPGLAVETQYF. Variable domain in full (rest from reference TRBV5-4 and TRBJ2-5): ETGVTQSPTHLIKTRGQQVTLRCSSQSGHNTVSWYQQALGQGPQFIFQYYREEENGRGNFPPRFSGLQFPNYSSELNVNALELDDSALYLCASSLPGLAVETQYFGPGTRLLVL.

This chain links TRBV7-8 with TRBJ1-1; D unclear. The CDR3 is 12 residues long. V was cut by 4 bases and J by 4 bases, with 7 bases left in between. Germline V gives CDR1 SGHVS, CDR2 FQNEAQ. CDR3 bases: TGTGCCAGCAGCTCCCCCAGCACTGAAGCTTTCTTT. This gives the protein CASSSPSTEAFF.

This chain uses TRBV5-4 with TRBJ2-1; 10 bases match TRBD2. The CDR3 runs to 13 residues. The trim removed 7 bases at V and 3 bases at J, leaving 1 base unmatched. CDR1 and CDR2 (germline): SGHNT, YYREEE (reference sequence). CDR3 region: CASGLADYNEQFF. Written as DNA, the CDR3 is TGTGCCAGCGGACTAGCGGACTACAATGAGCAGTTCTTC.

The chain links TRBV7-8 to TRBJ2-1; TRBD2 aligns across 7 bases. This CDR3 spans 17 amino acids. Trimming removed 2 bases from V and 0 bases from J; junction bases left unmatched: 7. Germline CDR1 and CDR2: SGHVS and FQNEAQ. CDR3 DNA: TGTGCCAGCAGCTTACGGCCTAGCGGACGCTCCTACAATGAGCAGTTCTTC. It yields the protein CASSLRPSGRSYNEQFF.

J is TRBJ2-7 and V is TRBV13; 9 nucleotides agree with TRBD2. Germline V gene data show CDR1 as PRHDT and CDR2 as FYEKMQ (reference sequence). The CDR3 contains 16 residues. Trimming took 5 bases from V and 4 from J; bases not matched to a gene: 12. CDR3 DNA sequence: TGTGCCAGCAGCCCCAGGGGTAGCGCGGGGGGGTACGAGCAGTACTTC. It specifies CASSPRGSAGGYEQYF.

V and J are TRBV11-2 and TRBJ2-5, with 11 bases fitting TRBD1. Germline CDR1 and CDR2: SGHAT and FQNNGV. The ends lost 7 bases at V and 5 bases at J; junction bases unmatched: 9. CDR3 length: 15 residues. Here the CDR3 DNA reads TGTGCCAGCACCCTGGGACAGGGGGTACCGGAGACCCAGTACTTC. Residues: CASTLGQGVPETQYF.

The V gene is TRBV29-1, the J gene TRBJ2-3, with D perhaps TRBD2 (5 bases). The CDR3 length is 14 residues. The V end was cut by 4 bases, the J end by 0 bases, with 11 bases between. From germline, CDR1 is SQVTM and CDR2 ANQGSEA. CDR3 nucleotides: TGCAGCGTTGGGGCGGGCCCTAGCACAGATACGCAGTATTTT. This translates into CSVGAGPSTDTQYF.

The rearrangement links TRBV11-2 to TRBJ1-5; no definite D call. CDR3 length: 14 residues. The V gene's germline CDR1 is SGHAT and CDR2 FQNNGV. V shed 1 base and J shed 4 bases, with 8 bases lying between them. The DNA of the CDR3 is TGTGCCAGCAGCTTAGGGCAAAGAAATCAGCCCCAGCATTTT. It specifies CASSLGQRNQPQHF.

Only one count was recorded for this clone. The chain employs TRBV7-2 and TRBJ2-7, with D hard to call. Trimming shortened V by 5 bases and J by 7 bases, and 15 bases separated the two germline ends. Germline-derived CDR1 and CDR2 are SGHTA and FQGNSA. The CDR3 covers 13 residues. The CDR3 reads CASSLHPVAEQYF. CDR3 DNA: TGTGCCAGCAGCCTCCACCCTGTTGCGGAGCAGTACTTC.

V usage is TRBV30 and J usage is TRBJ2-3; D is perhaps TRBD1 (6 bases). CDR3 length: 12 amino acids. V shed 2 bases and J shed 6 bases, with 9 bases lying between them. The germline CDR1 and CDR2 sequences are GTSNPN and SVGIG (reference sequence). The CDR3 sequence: CAWSPRGDTQYF. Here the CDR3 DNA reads TGTGCCTGGAGTCCGAGGGGGGATACGCAGTATTTT.

The CDR3 DNA reads as TGTGCCAGCAGTCCGACCCCAGGGGGGCGCGGCTACACCTTC. Amino acids: CASSPTPGGRGYTF. The gene calls are TRBV28 and TRBJ1-2; 7 bases match TRBD1. Germline values: CDR1 MDHEN, CDR2 SYDVKM. Trimming took 5 bases from V and 8 from J; bases not matched to a gene: 11. The CDR3 has 14 amino acids.